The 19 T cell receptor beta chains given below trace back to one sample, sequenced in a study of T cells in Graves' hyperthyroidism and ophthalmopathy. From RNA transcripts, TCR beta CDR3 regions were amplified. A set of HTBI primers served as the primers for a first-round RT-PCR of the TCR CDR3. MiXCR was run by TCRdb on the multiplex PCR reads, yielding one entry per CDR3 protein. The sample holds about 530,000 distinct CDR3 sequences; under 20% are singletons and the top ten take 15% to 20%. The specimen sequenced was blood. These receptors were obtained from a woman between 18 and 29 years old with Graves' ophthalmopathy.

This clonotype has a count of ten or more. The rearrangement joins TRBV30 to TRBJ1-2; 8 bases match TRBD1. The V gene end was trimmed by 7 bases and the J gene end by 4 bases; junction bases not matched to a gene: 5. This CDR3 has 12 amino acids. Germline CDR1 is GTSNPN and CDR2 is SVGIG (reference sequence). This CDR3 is CASTGVAYGYTF. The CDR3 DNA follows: TGTGCCTCGACAGGGGTGGCCTATGGCTACACCTTC.

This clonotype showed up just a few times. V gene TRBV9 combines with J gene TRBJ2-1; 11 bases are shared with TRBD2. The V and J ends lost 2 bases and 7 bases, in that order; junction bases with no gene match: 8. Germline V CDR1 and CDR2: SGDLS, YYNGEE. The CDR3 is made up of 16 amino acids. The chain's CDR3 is CASSVGLAGGNNEQFF. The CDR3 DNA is TGTGCCAGCAGCGTTGGGCTAGCGGGGGGTAATAATGAGCAGTTCTTC.

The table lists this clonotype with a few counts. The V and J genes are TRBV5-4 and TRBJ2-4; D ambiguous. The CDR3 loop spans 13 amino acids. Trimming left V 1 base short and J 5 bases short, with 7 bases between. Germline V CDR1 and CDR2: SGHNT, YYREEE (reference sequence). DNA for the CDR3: TGTGCCAGCAGCTTGAACACGCAAAACATTCAGTACTTC. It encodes CASSLNTQNIQYF.

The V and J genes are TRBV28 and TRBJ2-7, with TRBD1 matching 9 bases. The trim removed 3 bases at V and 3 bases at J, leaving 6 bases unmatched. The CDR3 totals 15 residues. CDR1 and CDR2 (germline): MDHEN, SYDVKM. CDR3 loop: CASSLFKTGGYEQYF. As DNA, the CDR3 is TGTGCCAGCAGTTTGTTTAAGACAGGGGGCTACGAGCAGTACTTC.

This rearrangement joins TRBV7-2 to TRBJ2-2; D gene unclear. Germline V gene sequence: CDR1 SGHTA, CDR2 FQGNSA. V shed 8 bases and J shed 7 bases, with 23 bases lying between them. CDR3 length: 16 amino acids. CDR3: CASPPIPGPALGELFF. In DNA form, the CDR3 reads TGTGCCAGCCCACCCATCCCGGGCCCCGCACTCGGGGAGCTGTTTTTT.

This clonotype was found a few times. The CDR3 DNA reads TGCAGTGCTAGGGGGGAAGGAATTAACACTGAAGCTTTCTTT. It translates to CSARGEGINTEAFF. This chain connects TRBV20-1 to TRBJ1-1, with D maybe TRBD1 (5 bases). V gave up 3 bases and J gave up 2 bases, with 13 bases separating them. CDR1 is DFQATT and CDR2 is SNEGSKA in the germline V gene (reference sequence). The CDR3 is 14 amino acids.

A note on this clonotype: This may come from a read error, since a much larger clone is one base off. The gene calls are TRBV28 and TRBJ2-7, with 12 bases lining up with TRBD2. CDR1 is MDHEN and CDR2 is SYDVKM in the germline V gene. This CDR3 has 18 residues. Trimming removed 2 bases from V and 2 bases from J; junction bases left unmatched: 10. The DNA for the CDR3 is TGTGCCAGCAGTTTAGGGCTAGCGGGAGGGCGAGGGCCCTACGAGCAGTACTTC. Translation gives CASSLGLAGGRGPYEQYF.

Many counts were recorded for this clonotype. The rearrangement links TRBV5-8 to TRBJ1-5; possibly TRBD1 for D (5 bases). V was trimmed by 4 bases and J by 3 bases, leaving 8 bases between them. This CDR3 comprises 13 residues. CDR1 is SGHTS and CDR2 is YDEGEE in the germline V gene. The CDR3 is CASSRDPNQPQHF. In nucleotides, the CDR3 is TGTGCCAGCAGCCGGGACCCCAATCAGCCCCAGCATTTT.

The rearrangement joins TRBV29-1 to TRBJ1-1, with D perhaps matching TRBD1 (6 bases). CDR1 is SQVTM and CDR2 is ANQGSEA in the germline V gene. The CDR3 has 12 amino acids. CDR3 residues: CTTETGLIGAFF. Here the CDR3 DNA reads TGCACCACAGAAACAGGGCTGATCGGGGCTTTCTTT.

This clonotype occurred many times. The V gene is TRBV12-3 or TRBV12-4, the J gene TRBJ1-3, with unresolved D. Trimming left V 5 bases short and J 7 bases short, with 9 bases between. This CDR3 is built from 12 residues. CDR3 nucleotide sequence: TGTGCCAGCAGTACCGGAGTGAACACCATATATTTT. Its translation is CASSTGVNTIYF.

The CDR3 nucleotides are TGTGCCAGCAGCTTGAACCGAGCCTTGTATGGCTACACCTTC. Encoded protein: CASSLNRALYGYTF. V is TRBV5-8 and J is TRBJ1-2; no clear D. V was pared by 1 base and J by 5 bases, with 12 bases between. The CDR3 totals 14 residues. Germline CDR1 SGHTS, CDR2 YDEGEE.

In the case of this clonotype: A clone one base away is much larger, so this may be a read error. The CDR3 DNA reads TGTGCCAGCACTAGCGGGAGGGCCGGAGATACGCAGTATTTT. Amino acids: CASTSGRAGDTQYF. The chain is built from TRBV2 and TRBJ2-3, with TRBD2 matching 12 bases. There are 14 residues in the CDR3. V shed 7 bases and J 5 bases; nucleotides not matched to a gene: 4. The germline gives CDR1 SNHLY, CDR2 FYNNEI.

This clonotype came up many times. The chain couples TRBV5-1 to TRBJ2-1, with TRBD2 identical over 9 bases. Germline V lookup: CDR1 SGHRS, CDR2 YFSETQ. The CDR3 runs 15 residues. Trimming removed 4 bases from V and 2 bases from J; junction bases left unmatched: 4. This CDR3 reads CASSLSGSAYNEQFF. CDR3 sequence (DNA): TGCGCCAGCAGCCTTAGCGGGAGTGCCTACAATGAGCAGTTCTTC.

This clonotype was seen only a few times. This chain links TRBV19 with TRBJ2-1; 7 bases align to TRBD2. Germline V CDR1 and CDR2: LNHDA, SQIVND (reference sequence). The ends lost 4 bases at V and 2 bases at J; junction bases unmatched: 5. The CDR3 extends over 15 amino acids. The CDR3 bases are TGTGCCAGTAGTAGCCTAGCGGTAACCTACAATGAGCAGTTCTTC. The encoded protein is CASSSLAVTYNEQFF.

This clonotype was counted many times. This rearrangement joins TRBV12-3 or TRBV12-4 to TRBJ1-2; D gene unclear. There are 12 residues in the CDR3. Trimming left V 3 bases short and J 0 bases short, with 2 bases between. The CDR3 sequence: CASSFSNYGYTF. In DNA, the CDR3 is TGTGCCAGCAGTTTTTCTAACTATGGCTACACCTTC.

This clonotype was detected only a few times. The CDR3 nucleotides read TGCGCCAGCAGCTTGGTTCTCGGGACTAGCGACCATGAGCAGTTCTTC. It specifies CASSLVLGTSDHEQFF. The genes are TRBV5-1 and TRBJ2-1, with 10 bases that match TRBD2. Unmatched junction bases numbered 8, after V lost 0 bases and J lost 8 bases. CDR1 and CDR2 (germline): SGHRS, YFSETQ. The CDR3 extends over 16 amino acids.

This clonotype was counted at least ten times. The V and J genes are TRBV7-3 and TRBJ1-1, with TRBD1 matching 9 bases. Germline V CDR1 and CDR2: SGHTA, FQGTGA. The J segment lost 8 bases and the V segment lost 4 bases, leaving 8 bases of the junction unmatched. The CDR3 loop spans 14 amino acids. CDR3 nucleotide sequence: TGTGCCAGCAGCTACGGACAGGGGACCGGAGAAGCTTTCTTT. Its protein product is CASSYGQGTGEAFF.

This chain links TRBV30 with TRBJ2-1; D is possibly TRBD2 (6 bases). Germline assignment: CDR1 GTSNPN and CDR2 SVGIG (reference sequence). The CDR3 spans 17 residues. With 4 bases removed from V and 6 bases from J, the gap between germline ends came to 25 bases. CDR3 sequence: CAWTTNLVRGPFNEQFF. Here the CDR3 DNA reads TGTGCCTGGACCACTAACTTAGTGCGGGGACCGTTCAATGAGCAGTTCTTC.

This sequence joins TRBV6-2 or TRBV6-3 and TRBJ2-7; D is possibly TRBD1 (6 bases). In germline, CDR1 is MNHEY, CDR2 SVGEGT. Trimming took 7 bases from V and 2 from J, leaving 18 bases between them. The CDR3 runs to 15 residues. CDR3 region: CASTTPRTETYEQYF. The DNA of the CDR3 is TGTGCCAGCACAACCCCTCGGACAGAGACCTACGAGCAGTACTTC.